Below, one TCR beta chain is given with its context. Donors, healthy HIV-negative adults, lacked recent acute infections or vaccinations. A split of CD4+ cells into CD45RA+ naive and CD45RA-negative memory subsets was performed. The data derive from a study of shared clonotypes between healthy human individuals. Once extracted for a subset, genomic DNA was divided evenly among several immunoSEQ plates. Produced via immunoSEQ multiplex PCR; TCRdb's table is partial and in-frame only. The sample has about 1.5 million clones; 95% to 99% are singletons. V lost 2 bases to trimming and J lost 10 bases, with 12 bases between them. Germline CDR1 reads MNHEY; CDR2 reads SVGAGI. This CDR3 is 13 amino acids long.

This clonotype was sampled from a young man in good health. This rearrangement joins TRBV6-5 to TRBJ2-1; possibly TRBD2 for D (5 bases). The sample taken for sequencing was naive CD4+ T cells sorted from blood. Subset denoted: CD45RA+ positively selected. CDR3 DNA: TGTGCCAGCAGTTACCTCGACGGGGTGGAGCAGTTCTTC. It encodes CASSYLDGVEQFF.